This TCR beta chain stems from a study of T cell responses to AZD1222 COVID-19 vaccine. The CDR3 contains 15 residues. With 5 bases removed from V and 2 bases from J, the gap between germline ends came to 12 bases. Germline CDR1 reads MNHNY; CDR2 reads SVGAGI (reference sequence). Overall study results and limits: Seropositivity was recorded at baseline in only six AZD1222 recipients.

Data came from immunoSEQ multiplex PCR; TCRdb stores just in-frame clones and leaves some out. This table holds more than 55,000 clones, around 80% found once. As for this clone: What it recognizes is unknown.

The source material was peripheral blood, sampled 28 days after the second AZD1222 dose. The sequence was obtained from an adult who received the AZD1222 COVID-19 vaccine. The chain uses TRBV6-6 and TRBJ1-4; maybe TRBD1 (5 bases). As DNA, the CDR3 is TGTGCCAGCAGTACGGGGGGGTTGACTAATGAAAAACTGTTTTTT. Translating it yields CASSTGGLTNEKLFF.